This TCR beta chain derives from a study of blood T cell repertoires in COVID-19. Turning to the study itself: Samples came from the United States, Italy and Spain, spanning acute and convalescent COVID-19. Nucleic acid was either cDNA or gDNA, and it came from T cells, B-cell-depleted T cells, or PBMCs.

CDR1 is SGHNT, CDR2 YYREEE, per germline (reference sequence). This CDR3 has 14 residues. The V and J ends lost 3 bases and 3 bases, in that order; junction bases with no gene match: 5. Per the original data handling: Scientists estimated how many nucleated cells there were by amplifying reference gene primers. Profiled with immunoSEQ multiplex PCR; TCRdb holds only in-frame clones, not every one. That table is the source of V, J and clone size, and D and trimming were worked out from the DNA. Of about 200,000 clones listed, approximately 78% are singletons. One Seattle source followed patients from active infection through their disease course.

Material for sequencing was peripheral blood. This rearrangement joins TRBV5-4 to TRBJ1-2; 7 bases are a match to TRBD1. The sequence was obtained from a woman aged 70-85 years with COVID-19, enrolled during active disease. The CDR3 sequence: CASSSRDSHYGYTF. The CDR3 coding sequence is TGTGCCAGCAGCTCACGGGACAGTCACTATGGCTACACCTTC.